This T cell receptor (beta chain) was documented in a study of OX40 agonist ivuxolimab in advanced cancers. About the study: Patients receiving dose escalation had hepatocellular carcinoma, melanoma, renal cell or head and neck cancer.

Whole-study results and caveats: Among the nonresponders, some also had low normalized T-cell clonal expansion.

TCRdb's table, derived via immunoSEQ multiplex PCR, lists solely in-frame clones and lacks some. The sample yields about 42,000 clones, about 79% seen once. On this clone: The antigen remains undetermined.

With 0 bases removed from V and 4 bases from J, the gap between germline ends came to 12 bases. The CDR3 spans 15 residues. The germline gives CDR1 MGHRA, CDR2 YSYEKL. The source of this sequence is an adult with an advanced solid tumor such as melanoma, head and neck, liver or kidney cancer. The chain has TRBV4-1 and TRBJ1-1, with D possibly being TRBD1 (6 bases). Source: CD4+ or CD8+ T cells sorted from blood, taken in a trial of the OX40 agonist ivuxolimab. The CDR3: CASSQDTQGATEAFF. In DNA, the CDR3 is TGCGCCAGCAGCCAAGATACACAGGGTGCCACTGAAGCTTTCTTT.